These T cell receptor beta chains were read from a single sample in a study of cytomegalovirus exposure and HLA in healthy donors. This table comes from immunoSEQ multiplex PCR, and its TCRdb copy is limited to in-frame clones, with some not included. The table lists under 200,000 clones, 75% to 80% of them singletons, with 14% in the top ten. The sequenced sample was PBMCs. The receptor source for this set is a woman between 25 and 40 years old in good health and CMV-seropositive. Both conserved end residues are part of each CDR3. A D gene is named only where the DNA matches it firmly. Only some rows state a clone size, as once, few, many or a class for expanded clones.

v_gene	abundance	j_gene	d_gene	CDR3nt	CDR3aa
TRBV6-5	NA	TRBJ2-1	TRBD2	TGTGCCAGCAGTTATCCGGCTAGCGGGAGCAATGAGCAGTTCTTC	CASSYPASGSNEQFF
TRBV6-6	few	TRBJ2-7	NA	TGTGCCAGCAGTGCAACAGAGACCTACGAGCAGTACTTC	CASSATETYEQYF
TRBV7-9	NA	TRBJ1-2	NA	TGTGCCAGCAGCTTAGACATCAGGTTCGATGGCTACACCTTC	CASSLDIRFDGYTF
TRBV5-6	NA	TRBJ1-1	NA	TGTGCCAGCAGCGCTGCAAACAACTACCCTGGGACTGAAGCTTTCTTT	CASSAANNYPGTEAFF
TRBV28	NA	TRBJ2-2	NA	TGTGCCAGCAGTCCTCTCGTTAGCGCTAACACCGGGGAGCTGTTTTTT	CASSPLVSANTGELFF
TRBV6-5	NA	TRBJ2-7	NA	TGTGCCAGCAGGAACGGAGAAGCCTACGAGCAGTACTTC	CASRNGEAYEQYF
TRBV7-3	NA	TRBJ1-1	NA	TGTGCCAGCAGCAGCCGGGTCCCCAGCACTGAAGCTTTCTTT	CASSSRVPSTEAFF
TRBV19	NA	TRBJ1-5	TRBD1	TGTGCCAGTAGTATTGAGGGACAGGGACGGAGGCAGATGCCCCAGCATTTT	CASSIEGQGRRQMPQHF
TRBV5-6	NA	TRBJ2-5	NA	TGTGCCAGCAGCTTGGGCGGCGGGGGCTCAGAGACCCAGTACTTC	CASSLGGGGSETQYF
TRBV28	NA	TRBJ2-5	TRBD2	TGTGCCAGCAAAGCTAGCGGGAGCTGGGAGACCCAGTACTTC	CASKASGSWETQYF
TRBV18	NA	TRBJ1-1	TRBD1	TGTGCCAGCTCACGACAGGGGATCAACACTGAAGCTTTCTTT	CASSRQGINTEAFF